These 21 T cell receptor beta chains were sequenced from one sample in a study of CD8+CD57+ T cells in acquired aplastic anemia. Genomic DNA was employed as the template in profiling TCR beta VDJ and CDR3. TCRdb reprocessed the reads via MiXCR and lists one record per CDR3 protein. This sample has about half a million distinct CDR3 sequences, with approximately 32% found just once. The authors sequenced patients whose flow cytometry had shown CD8+CD57+ cell expansion. The sample was sorted CD4+, CD8+, or CD8+CD57+ T cells (not recorded which) from PBMCs. Source of these receptors: a human donor with aplastic anemia.

This clonotype was seen repeatedly, ten times or more. V and J are TRBV6-1 and TRBJ2-6; 7 bases match TRBD2. The CDR3 loop spans 15 amino acids. Unmatched junction bases numbered 6, after V lost 8 bases and J lost 2 bases. Germline CDR1 is MNHNS and CDR2 is SASEGT. DNA for the CDR3: TGTGCCAGCGGGAGGGACGTAGCTGGGGCCAACGTCCTGACTTTC. Translated: CASGRDVAGANVLTF.

The sample holds a few counts of this clonotype. The gene calls are TRBV2 and TRBJ2-1; a weak D match, TRBD1 (5 bases). The CDR3 runs 15 residues. Trimming took off 8 bases at V and 5 bases at J, with 19 bases between the two ends. CDR1 is SNHLY, CDR2 FYNNEI, per germline. The CDR3 here is CASEGHGSIDNEQFF. CDR3 in DNA: TGTGCCAGCGAAGGACACGGGTCAATCGACAATGAGCAGTTCTTC.

This chain joins TRBV5-1 and TRBJ1-6; 8 positions match TRBD1. The CDR3 contains 14 residues. From germline, CDR1 is SGHRS and CDR2 YFSETQ. Unmatched junction bases numbered 5, after V lost 4 bases and J lost 8 bases. CDR3 coding DNA: TGCGCCAGCAGCGGGGGACAGGCCCATTCACCCCTCCACTTT. As protein: CASSGGQAHSPLHF.

This clonotype was recorded a few times. The genes are TRBV20-1 and TRBJ2-7, with 9 bases matching TRBD2. The V and J ends lost 5 bases and 6 bases, in that order; junction bases with no gene match: 11. The germline V gene has CDR1 DFQATT and CDR2 SNEGSKA (reference sequence). This CDR3 spans 14 amino acids. CDR3 amino acids: CSALRREGPLEQYF. The CDR3 coding sequence is TGCAGTGCTCTAAGGCGGGAGGGGCCCCTCGAGCAGTACTTC.

V is TRBV19 and J is TRBJ1-2, with 9 bases lining up with TRBD1. Unmatched junction bases numbered 8, after V lost 9 bases and J lost 0 bases. This CDR3 is 15 amino acids long. Germline lookup yields CDR1 LNHDA and CDR2 SQIVND (reference sequence). In nucleotides, the CDR3 is TGTGCCAGCACCGTGGGGACAGGGACTAACTATGGCTACACCTTC. The encoded protein is CASTVGTGTNYGYTF.

V and J are TRBV24-1 and TRBJ2-7; D gene ambiguous. Trimming took off 2 bases at V and 2 bases at J, with 9 bases between the two ends. CDR1 KGHDR and CDR2 SFDVKD come from the germline V gene. CDR3 size: 14 residues. In nucleotides, the CDR3 is TGTGCCACCAGTGATTCGGGCAGCACCTACGAGCAGTACTTC. Its protein is CATSDSGSTYEQYF.

This clonotype was counted many times. The V and J genes are TRBV2 and TRBJ2-3; no firm D call. Per the germline V gene, CDR1 is SNHLY and CDR2 is FYNNEI. V was shortened by 9 bases and J by 0 bases, with 4 bases between the two germline ends. CDR3 size: 11 residues. The chain's CDR3 is CASASTDTQYF. CDR3 in DNA: TGTGCCAGTGCCAGCACAGATACGCAGTATTTT.

J is TRBJ2-1 and V is TRBV6-4; TRBD2 matches 13 bases. Losses at the gene ends were 1 base for V and 7 bases for J; bases not matched to a gene: 4. Looked up from germline, CDR1 is MRHNA and CDR2 is SNTAGT. The CDR3 is made up of 16 amino acids. This CDR3 is CASSDFGTSGVNEQFF. The DNA for the CDR3 is TGTGCCAGCAGTGACTTCGGGACTAGCGGGGTTAATGAGCAGTTCTTC.

The V call is TRBV10-3, the J call TRBJ1-6, with TRBD1 matching over 7 bases. CDR3 length: 14 amino acids. CDR1 and CDR2 from the germline V gene are ENHRY and SYGVKD. V lost 7 bases to trimming and J lost 11 bases; unmatched junction nucleotides: 11. CDR3 bases: TGTGCCATCAATTTGACAGGGTCTGGACCACCCCTCCACTTT. This codes for CAINLTGSGPPLHF.

This chain uses TRBV11-1 with TRBJ2-7; D could derive from TRBD1 or TRBD2 (5 bases each). This CDR3 is 14 amino acids long. Germline V CDR1 and CDR2: SGHAT, FQDESV (reference sequence). V was clipped by 3 bases and J by 3 bases, with 12 bases between them. CDR3: CASSLAGTVYEQYF. The CDR3 region has the DNA TGTGCCAGCAGCTTGGCTGGGACCGTCTACGAGCAGTACTTC.

The chain joins TRBV19 to TRBJ1-6, with 10 nucleotides matching TRBD1. With V trimmed by 3 bases and J by 7 bases, 3 bases remained unmatched. This CDR3 is 15 amino acids long. Germline V gene data show CDR1 as LNHDA and CDR2 as SQIVND (reference sequence). The CDR3 spells CASSIVGQGNSPLHF. CDR3 DNA sequence: TGTGCCAGTAGTATTGTGGGACAGGGGAATTCACCCCTCCACTTT.

The chain uses TRBV19 and TRBJ1-2; 12 nucleotides line up with TRBD1. This CDR3 comprises 14 residues. Looked up from germline, CDR1 is LNHDA and CDR2 is SQIVND (reference sequence). The J segment lost 8 bases and the V segment lost 7 bases, leaving 8 bases of the junction unmatched. This CDR3 is CASNNPGQGAGYTF. The CDR3, as DNA: TGTGCCAGTAATAACCCGGGACAGGGGGCAGGCTACACCTTC.

The chain employs TRBV19 and TRBJ1-6, with TRBD1 matching 7 bases. The germline V gene has CDR1 LNHDA and CDR2 SQIVND (reference sequence). The V and J ends lost 5 bases and 8 bases, in that order; junction bases with no gene match: 6. The CDR3 is 14 residues long. The CDR3 coding sequence is TGTGCCAGTAGTCTCCGGGACAGCTATTCACCCCTCCACTTT. It encodes CASSLRDSYSPLHF. The whole variable domain, filled in from reference TRBV19 and TRBJ1-6, reads DGGITQSPKYLFRKEGQNVTLSCEQNLNHDAMYWYRQDPGQGLRLIYYSQIVNDFQKGDIAEGYSVSREKKESFPLTVTSAQKNPTAFYLCASSLRDSYSPLHFGNGTRLTVT.

Remarks on this clonotype: The junction differs from germline at one of its ends, possibly a read error. This chain connects TRBV7-8 to TRBJ2-7, with D possibly called TRBD1 or TRBD2 (5 bases each). This CDR3 is 13 amino acids long. Germline values: CDR1 SGHVS, CDR2 FQNEAQ. The CDR3 here is CAWSVVGTYGQYF. Here the CDR3 DNA reads TGTGCCTGGAGTGTTGTGGGGACCTACGGGCAGTACTTC.

The genes are TRBV25-1 and TRBJ2-1; D is perhaps TRBD2 (6 bases). CDR1 is MGHDK, CDR2 SYGVNS, per germline. V dropped 4 bases and J dropped 10 bases, with 23 bases sitting between them. The CDR3 contains 16 residues. CDR3 in DNA: TGTGCCAGCAGTGCGCTAGCCGCCCGGGAGAAGGGGGAGCAGTTCTTC. Its protein is CASSALAAREKGEQFF.

The genes are TRBV20-1 and TRBJ2-5; 14 bases are a match to TRBD2. The germline V gene has CDR1 DFQATT and CDR2 SNEGSKA (reference sequence). The CDR3 totals 16 residues. J lost 4 bases, V lost 5 bases, and 9 bases had no gene match. This CDR3 reads CSASGTSGGLGETQYF. In DNA form, the CDR3 reads TGCAGTGCTTCCGGGACTAGCGGGGGCCTGGGAGAGACCCAGTACTTC.

This clonotype appeared many times. This chain joins TRBV19 and TRBJ2-7; TRBD2 might be the D (6 bases). V lost 6 bases, J lost 0 bases, and 18 bases lay in between. The V gene's germline CDR1 is LNHDA and CDR2 SQIVND (reference sequence). This CDR3 contains 16 residues. CDR3 sequence reads: CASSVGAGTPSYEQYF. The CDR3 DNA is TGTGCCAGTAGCGTCGGCGCGGGAACTCCCTCCTACGAGCAGTACTTC.

The sample holds a few counts of this clonotype. At one of its ends the junction is not consistent with the germline gene, which may arise from a read error. The rearrangement uses TRBV7-2 and TRBJ2-7; 7 bases match TRBD2. The V gene's germline CDR1 is SGHTA and CDR2 FQGNSA. The CDR3 spans 11 residues. The CDR3 sequence: CAGSDGGEQYF. CDR3 coding DNA: TGCGCCGGCAGCGACGGGGGGGAGCAGTACTTC.

This clonotype was counted at least ten times. This chain's CDR3 is CASSLAALSGGEQYF. For the CDR3, the DNA is TGCGCCAGCAGCTTGGCCGCACTCTCGGGGGGCGAGCAGTACTTC. The J gene is TRBJ2-7, the V gene TRBV5-1; 7 bases map to TRBD2. CDR3 length: 15 amino acids. V trimming: 0 bases; J trimming: 6 bases; junction bases outside the gene matches: 9. Germline CDR1 and CDR2: SGHRS and YFSETQ.

This chain links TRBV11-2 with TRBJ1-4, with D maybe TRBD1 (5 bases). This CDR3 has 14 amino acids. Looked up from germline, CDR1 is SGHAT and CDR2 is FQNNGV. Trimming took 5 bases from V and 6 from J, leaving 13 bases between them. This CDR3 is CASSHNRGDEKLFF. The CDR3 coding sequence is TGTGCCAGCAGCCATAACCGGGGGGATGAAAAACTGTTTTTT.

This clonotype was counted between two and nine times. This rearrangement joins TRBV6-1 to TRBJ2-2; D possibly corresponds to TRBD1 (5 bases). This CDR3 contains 15 residues. Germline CDR1 MNHNS, CDR2 SASEGT. Deletions cut 5 bases from V and 0 bases from J, with 10 bases between. The CDR3 DNA is TGTGCCAGCAGTCGACAGAACGCGAACACCGGGGAGCTGTTTTTT. Translation gives CASSRQNANTGELFF.